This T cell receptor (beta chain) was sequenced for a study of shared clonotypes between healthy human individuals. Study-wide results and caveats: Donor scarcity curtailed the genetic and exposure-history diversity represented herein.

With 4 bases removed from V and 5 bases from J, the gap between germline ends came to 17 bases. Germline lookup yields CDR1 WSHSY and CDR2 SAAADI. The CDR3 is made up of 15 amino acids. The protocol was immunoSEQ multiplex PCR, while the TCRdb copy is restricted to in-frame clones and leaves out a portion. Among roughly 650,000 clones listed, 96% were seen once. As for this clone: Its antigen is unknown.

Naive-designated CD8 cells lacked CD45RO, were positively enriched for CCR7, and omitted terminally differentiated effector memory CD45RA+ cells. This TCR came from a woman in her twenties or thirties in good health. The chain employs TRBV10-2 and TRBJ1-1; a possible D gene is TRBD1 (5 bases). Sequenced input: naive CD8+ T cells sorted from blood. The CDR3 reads CASSATEGWGTEAFF. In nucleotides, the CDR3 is TGCGCCAGCAGTGCGACCGAAGGTTGGGGGACTGAAGCTTTCTTT.